This T cell receptor (beta chain) was identified in a study of radiotherapy plus CTLA-4 blockade in lung cancer. Study-level information: Objective responses arose in approximately 17% of patients, and approximately 31% experienced disease control. Study-level points and caveats: Early clonal dynamics of blood T cells, together with interferon-beta, were reported as the best response predictor. Blood-borne expansion of tumor-derived TCR clones followed radiotherapy plus ipilimumab.

It was focal radiation plus CTLA-4 blockade with ipilimumab that patients with chemo-refractory metastatic non-small-cell lung cancer received. The data were produced by immunoSEQ multiplex PCR, yet TCRdb's version contains in-frame clones alone and is incomplete. The data show about 97,000 clones, 60% to 75% seen once. In regard to this clone: Its antigen is unidentified.

V lost 3 bases, J lost 8 bases, and 6 bases stayed unmatched. Germline CDR1 and CDR2: KGHSH and LQKENI. The CDR3 runs to 14 residues. The sample here was peripheral blood, taken from a patient treated with radiotherapy plus ipilimumab. V gene TRBV18 combines with J gene TRBJ2-1; TRBD1 matches at 8 bases. This sequence originates from a human donor with non-small cell lung cancer who had a partial response to radiotherapy plus ipilimumab. Some clones in this sample may be carry-over from other donors' samples. As DNA, the CDR3 is TGTGCCAGCTCACCGGACAGGGACGCCGATGAGCAGTTCTTC. This gives the protein CASSPDRDADEQFF.